These 6 T cell receptor beta chains share one sample of origin, sequenced in a study of PD-1 blockade in classical Hodgkin lymphoma. Each patient experienced a relapse that followed autologous stem cell transplantation, and brentuximab vedotin exposure varied. Sequencing used immunoSEQ multiplex PCR; TCRdb keeps in-frame clones, though not all of them. The sample consists of tens of thousands of clones, roughly 87% of them appearing once. Specimen: peripheral blood mononuclear cells (PBMCs), collected before the second cycle of nivolumab. Receptors were obtained from a human donor with classical Hodgkin lymphoma.

V is TRBV9 and J is TRBJ2-3; 12 nucleotides match TRBD2. Germline lookup yields CDR1 SGDLS and CDR2 YYNGEE. After removal of 4 bases from V and 2 bases from J, the junction contained 5 bases not matched to a gene. The CDR3 has 16 amino acids. The CDR3 DNA sequence: TGTGCCAGCAGCATCCGGACTAGCGGGGTCACAGATACGCAGTATTTT. This encodes CASSIRTSGVTDTQYF.

V gene TRBV5-1 combines with J gene TRBJ2-4; D assignment may be TRBD1 or TRBD2 (5 bases each). CDR1 is SGHRS, CDR2 YFSETQ, per germline. Deletions cut 5 bases from V and 1 base from J, with 19 bases between. This CDR3 has 17 amino acids. CDR3 loop: CASSTGPTIRAKNIQYF. CDR3 DNA sequence: TGCGCCAGCAGTACGGGACCCACAATTCGGGCCAAAAACATTCAGTACTTC.

This chain uses TRBV4-1 with TRBJ2-3; possibly TRBD1 for D (6 bases). CDR1 and CDR2 from the germline V gene are MGHRA and YSYEKL. The ends were cut back, 1 base at V and 1 base at J, with 9 bases in the middle. The CDR3 loop spans 15 amino acids. The chain's CDR3 is CASSQVEGGTDTQYF. The CDR3 DNA sequence: TGCGCCAGCAGCCAAGTTGAGGGGGGCACAGATACGCAGTATTTT.

There are a few counts of this clone. The chain links TRBV28 to TRBJ1-1; 7 nucleotides agree with TRBD1. CDR3 length: 15 amino acids. The ends lost 5 bases at V and 5 bases at J; junction bases unmatched: 11. Germline V lookup: CDR1 MDHEN, CDR2 SYDVKM. As DNA, the CDR3 is TGTGCCAGCAGTCAATCACAGGGGTGGAGAACTGAAGCTTTCTTT. This gives the protein CASSQSQGWRTEAFF.

This clone came up a few times. The V and J genes are TRBV6-5 and TRBJ1-6; 7 nucleotides agree with TRBD1. CDR3 size: 14 residues. V was pared by 4 bases and J by 9 bases, with 6 bases of the junction left unmatched. Germline-derived CDR1 and CDR2 are MNHEY and SVGAGI. The CDR3 DNA reads TGTGCCAGCAGTTCACAGGGGTACGGTTCACCCCTCCACTTT. This translates into CASSSQGYGSPLHF.

This chain uses TRBV28 with TRBJ2-1; 11 bases are shared with TRBD2. Germline V CDR1 and CDR2: MDHEN, SYDVKM. The CDR3 is 16 residues long. With 5 bases clipped from V and 7 bases from J, the junction kept 10 bases outside the gene matches. The CDR3, as DNA: TGTGCCAGCAGTCACCTTAGCGGGAGGGCCAGAAATGAGCAGTTCTTC. It encodes CASSHLSGRARNEQFF.